A single sample gave rise to the 14 T cell receptor beta chains below, sequenced in a study of cytomegalovirus exposure and HLA in healthy donors. PCR used 60 Vbeta primers and 13 Jbeta primers. Profiling relied on immunoSEQ multiplex PCR, and the TCRdb table lists in-frame clones only, not all of them. The sample has approximately 130,000 clones; around 70% are singletons. The sample was PBMCs. These receptor sequences come from a human donor in good health.

The V gene is TRBV7-3, the J gene TRBJ1-1; no reliable D call. This CDR3 contains 14 residues. V was cut by 1 base and J by 3 bases, with 9 bases left in between. Germline CDR1 SGHTA, CDR2 FQGTGA. The DNA of the CDR3 is TGTGCCAGCAGCTTAATTGGCTCTGACACTGAAGCTTTCTTT. Its protein product is CASSLIGSDTEAFF.

The V and J genes are TRBV5-1 and TRBJ2-3, with D possibly being TRBD1 (5 bases). The germline V gene has CDR1 SGHRS and CDR2 YFSETQ. The CDR3 has 13 residues. V lost 0 bases, J lost 3 bases, and 5 bases lay in between. The CDR3 DNA is TGCGCCAGCAGCTTGGAGGGGACAGATACGCAGTATTTT. Its protein is CASSLEGTDTQYF.

The rearrangement joins TRBV29-1 to TRBJ1-3, with a tentative D call TRBD1 (5 bases). In germline, CDR1 is SQVTM, CDR2 ANQGSEA. The CDR3 spans 17 residues. Trimming took 4 bases from V and 0 from J, leaving 19 bases between them. Here the CDR3 reads CSVVGAEGTLSGNTIYF. CDR3 nucleotide sequence: TGCAGCGTTGTTGGTGCGGAGGGGACCCTCTCTGGAAACACCATATATTTT. The whole variable domain, remainder taken from reference TRBV29-1 and TRBJ1-3, is SAVISQKPSRDICQRGTSLTIQCQVDSQVTMMFWYRQQPGQSLTLIATANQGSEATYESGFVIDKFPISRPNLTFSTLTVSNMSPEDSSIYLCSVVGAEGTLSGNTIYFGEGSWLTVV.

V and J are TRBV19 and TRBJ1-2, with 8 bases identical to TRBD1. The junction had 6 bases not matched to a gene; V was cut back by 7 bases and J by 2 bases. The germline CDR1 and CDR2 sequences are LNHDA and SQIVND (reference sequence). CDR3 length: 14 amino acids. The CDR3 nucleotides are TGTGCCAGTAACCAATGGGACAGGAACTATGGCTACACCTTC. It translates to CASNQWDRNYGYTF.

This clone is judged medium-sized (0.01 to 0.1%). V usage is TRBV5-4 and J usage is TRBJ1-3; TRBD1 is a possible D gene (6 bases). The germline gives CDR1 SGHNT, CDR2 YYREEE (reference sequence). The CDR3 length is 15 residues. Between the trimmed V and J ends, which lost 0 bases and 4 bases, there was a span of 11 bases. This CDR3 is CASSLAPGVGNTIYF. CDR3 coding DNA: TGTGCCAGCAGCTTGGCCCCAGGGGTAGGAAACACCATATATTTT.

The rearrangement links TRBV6-6 to TRBJ1-5; possible D gene TRBD1, 5 bases. The germline V gene encodes CDR1 MNHNY and CDR2 SVGAGI (reference sequence). V was trimmed by 4 bases and J by 3 bases, leaving 10 bases between them. This CDR3 spans 14 amino acids. CDR3 sequence: CASSSAGHNQPQHF. DNA for the CDR3: TGTGCCAGCAGTTCTGCAGGGCACAATCAGCCCCAGCATTTT.

J is TRBJ1-2 and V is TRBV4-3; D uncertain. The CDR3 has 12 amino acids. Deletions cut 3 bases from V and 8 bases from J, with 10 bases between. Germline CDR1 is LGHNA and CDR2 is YSLEER. Written as DNA, the CDR3 is TGCGCCAGCAGCCATCGAACGGGGGGCTACACCTTC. It codes for CASSHRTGGYTF.

The V call is TRBV6-5, the J call TRBJ2-5, with D possibly TRBD2 on 6 matching bases. The J call is uncertain, as TRBJ2-7 better fits the DNA end. CDR3 length equals 14 residues. Germline values: CDR1 MNHEY, CDR2 SVGAGI. The CDR3 spells CASSRQGGSYEQYF. The CDR3 nucleotides are TGTGCCAGCAGTAGGCAGGGAGGCTCCTACGAGCAGTACTTC.

This clone was seen only once. V gene TRBV14 combines with J gene TRBJ2-7; 8 nucleotides line up with TRBD2. The V segment lost 0 bases and the J segment 3 bases; nucleotides outside the gene matches: 4. The CDR3 runs to 15 residues. CDR1 and CDR2 (germline): SGHDN, FVKESK. In DNA form, the CDR3 reads TGTGCCAGCAGCCAAGAAGCGGGGGAGTACTACGAGCAGTACTTC. It is translated as CASSQEAGEYYEQYF.

The chain employs TRBV6-4 and TRBJ2-6, with 9 bases lining up with TRBD1. Germline V gene sequence: CDR1 MRHNA, CDR2 SNTAGT. The CDR3 runs to 16 residues. V lost 0 bases to trimming and J lost 3 bases; unmatched junction nucleotides: 0. CDR3 sequence: CASSDSTGGGANVLTF. CDR3 DNA sequence: TGTGCCAGCAGTGACTCGACAGGGGGTGGGGCCAACGTCCTGACTTTC.

This chain joins TRBV4-1 and TRBJ1-1; D possibly corresponds to TRBD1 (5 bases). The CDR3 has 14 amino acids. Germline assignment: CDR1 MGHRA and CDR2 YSYEKL. Deletions cut 1 base from V and 3 bases from J, with 9 bases between. The DNA of the CDR3 is TGCGCCAGCAGCCAAGTCAAGGGGTACACTGAAGCTTTCTTT. It translates to CASSQVKGYTEAFF.

As to this clone: Distinct nucleotide sequences in the sample also encode this CDR3. J is TRBJ2-7 and V is TRBV11-2; D ambiguous. CDR1 and CDR2 (germline): SGHAT, FQNNGV. This CDR3 contains 11 residues. Trimming pared 2 bases from V and 4 bases from J, leaving 3 bases between. This CDR3 reads CASSLTYEQYF. CDR3 in DNA: TGTGCCAGCAGCTTAACATACGAGCAGTACTTC.

CDR3 nucleotides: TGTGCCTGGAGTATAGGGGCGGGGGAGCAGTACTTC. As protein: CAWSIGAGEQYF. The rearrangement uses TRBV30 and TRBJ2-7, with a weak D call TRBD2 (6 bases). The CDR3 runs to 12 residues. V lost 2 bases and J 7 bases, leaving 12 bases between the germline ends. Germline V gene lookup returns CDR1 GTSNPN and CDR2 SVGIG (reference sequence).

This clone was detected only a few times. This chain connects TRBV7-8 to TRBJ1-6; D is ambiguous. The CDR3 sequence is 13 residues long. Germline lookup yields CDR1 SGHVS and CDR2 FQNEAQ. The V and J ends lost 1 base and 10 bases respectively, with 8 bases between them. The CDR3 nucleotides are TGTGCCAGCAGCTTAGACTCTCCATCACCCCTCCACTTT. Its protein product is CASSLDSPSPLHF.